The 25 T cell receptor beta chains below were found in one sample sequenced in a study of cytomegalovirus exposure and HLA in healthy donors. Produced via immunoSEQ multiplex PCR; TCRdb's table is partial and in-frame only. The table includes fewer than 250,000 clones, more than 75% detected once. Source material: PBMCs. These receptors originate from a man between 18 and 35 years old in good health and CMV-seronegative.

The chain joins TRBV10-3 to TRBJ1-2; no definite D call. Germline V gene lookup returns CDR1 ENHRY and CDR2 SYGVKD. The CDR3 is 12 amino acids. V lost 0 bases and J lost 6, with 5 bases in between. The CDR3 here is CAISESLDGYTF. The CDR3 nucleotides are TGTGCCATCAGTGAGTCACTCGATGGCTACACCTTC.

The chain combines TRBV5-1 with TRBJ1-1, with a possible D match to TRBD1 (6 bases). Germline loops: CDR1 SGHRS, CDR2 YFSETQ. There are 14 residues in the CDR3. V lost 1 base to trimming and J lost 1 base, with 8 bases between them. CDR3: CASSLTTGNTEAFF. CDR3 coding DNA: TGCGCCAGCAGCTTGACGACAGGGAACACTGAAGCTTTCTTT. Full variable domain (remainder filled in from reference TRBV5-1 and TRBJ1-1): KAGVTQTPRYLIKTRGQQVTLSCSPISGHRSVSWYQQTPGQGLQFLFEYFSETQRNKGNFPGRFSGRQFSNSRSEMNVSTLELGDSALYLCASSLTTGNTEAFFGQGTRLTVV.

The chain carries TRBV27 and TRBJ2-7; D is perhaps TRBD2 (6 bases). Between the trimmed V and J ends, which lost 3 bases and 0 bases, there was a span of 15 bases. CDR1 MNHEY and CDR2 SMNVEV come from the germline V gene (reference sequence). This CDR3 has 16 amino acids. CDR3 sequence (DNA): TGTGCCAGCAGTTTGAGTGGGTTAGCGGCCTCCTACGAGCAGTACTTC. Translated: CASSLSGLAASYEQYF.

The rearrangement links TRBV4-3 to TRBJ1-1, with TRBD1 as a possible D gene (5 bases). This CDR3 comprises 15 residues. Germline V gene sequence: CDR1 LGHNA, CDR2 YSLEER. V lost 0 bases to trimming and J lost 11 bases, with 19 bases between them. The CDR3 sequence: CASSQERASWGDAFF. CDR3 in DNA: TGCGCCAGCAGCCAAGAACGGGCCTCATGGGGGGACGCTTTCTTT.

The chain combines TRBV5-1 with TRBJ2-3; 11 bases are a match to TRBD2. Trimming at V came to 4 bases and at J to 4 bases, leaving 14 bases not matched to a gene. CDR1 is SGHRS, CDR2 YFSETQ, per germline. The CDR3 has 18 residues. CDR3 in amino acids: CASSEVMGGLAASDTQYF. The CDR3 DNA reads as TGCGCCAGCAGCGAGGTCATGGGGGGACTAGCGGCCTCAGATACGCAGTATTTT.

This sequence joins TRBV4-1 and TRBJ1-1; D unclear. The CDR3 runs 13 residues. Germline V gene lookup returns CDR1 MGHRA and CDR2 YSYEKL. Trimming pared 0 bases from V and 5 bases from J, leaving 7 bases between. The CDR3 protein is CASSQDRGTEAFF. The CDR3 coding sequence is TGCGCCAGCAGCCAAGATAGAGGGACTGAAGCTTTCTTT.

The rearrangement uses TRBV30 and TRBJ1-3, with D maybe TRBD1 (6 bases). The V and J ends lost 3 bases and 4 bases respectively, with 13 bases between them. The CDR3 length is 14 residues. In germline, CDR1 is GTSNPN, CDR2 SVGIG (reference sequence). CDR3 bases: TGTGCCTGGAGGCCTAGAACAGGGGGAAACACCATATATTTT. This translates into CAWRPRTGGNTIYF.

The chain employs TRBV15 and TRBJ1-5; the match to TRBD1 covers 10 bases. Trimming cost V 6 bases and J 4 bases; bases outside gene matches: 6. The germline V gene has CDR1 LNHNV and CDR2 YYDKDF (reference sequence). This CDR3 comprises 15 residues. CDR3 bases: TGTGCCACCAGGCGGGACAGGGGAAGGAATCAGCCCCAGCATTTT. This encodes CATRRDRGRNQPQHF.

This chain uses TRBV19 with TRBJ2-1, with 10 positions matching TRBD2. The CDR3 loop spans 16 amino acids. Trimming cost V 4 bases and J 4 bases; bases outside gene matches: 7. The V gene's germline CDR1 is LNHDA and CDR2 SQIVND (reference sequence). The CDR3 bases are TGTGCCAGTAGTAACCGAGCGGGGGGGCCTTACAATGAGCAGTTCTTC. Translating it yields CASSNRAGGPYNEQFF.

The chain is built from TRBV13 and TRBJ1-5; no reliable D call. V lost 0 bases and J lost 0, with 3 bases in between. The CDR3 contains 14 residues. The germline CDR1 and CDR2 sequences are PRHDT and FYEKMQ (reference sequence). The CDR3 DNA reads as TGTGCCAGCAGCTTAGGACATAGCAATCAGCCCCAGCATTTT. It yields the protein CASSLGHSNQPQHF.

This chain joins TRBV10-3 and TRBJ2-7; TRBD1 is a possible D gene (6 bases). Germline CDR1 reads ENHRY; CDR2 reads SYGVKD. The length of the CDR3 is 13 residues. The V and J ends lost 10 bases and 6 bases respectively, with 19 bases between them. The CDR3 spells CATSQGPLFEQYF. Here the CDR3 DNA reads TGTGCCACCTCACAGGGCCCGCTGTTCGAGCAGTACTTC.

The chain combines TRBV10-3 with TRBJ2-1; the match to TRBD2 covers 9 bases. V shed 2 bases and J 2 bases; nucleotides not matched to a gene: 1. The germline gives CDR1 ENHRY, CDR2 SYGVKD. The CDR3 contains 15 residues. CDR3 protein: CAISEGGGAYNEQFF. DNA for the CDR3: TGTGCCATCAGTGAGGGCGGGGGGGCCTACAATGAGCAGTTCTTC.

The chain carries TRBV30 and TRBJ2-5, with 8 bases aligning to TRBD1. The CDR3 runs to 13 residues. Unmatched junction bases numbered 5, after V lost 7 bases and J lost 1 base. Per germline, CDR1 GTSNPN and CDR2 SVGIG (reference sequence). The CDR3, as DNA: TGTGCCTCACGACAGGGGTTCCAAGAGACCCAGTACTTC. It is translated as CASRQGFQETQYF. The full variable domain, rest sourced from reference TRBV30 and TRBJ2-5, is SQTIHQWPATLVQPVGSPLSLECTVEGTSNPNLYWYRQAAGRGLQLLFYSVGIGQISSEVPQNLSASRPQDRQFILSSKKLLLSDSGFYLCASRQGFQETQYFGPGTRLLVL.

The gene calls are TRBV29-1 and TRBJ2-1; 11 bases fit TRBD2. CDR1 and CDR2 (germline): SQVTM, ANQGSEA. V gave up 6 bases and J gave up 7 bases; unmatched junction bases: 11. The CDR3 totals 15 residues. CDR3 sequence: CSVESRLAGSNEQFF. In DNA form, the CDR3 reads TGCAGCGTCGAGAGCCGACTAGCGGGGTCAAATGAGCAGTTCTTC.

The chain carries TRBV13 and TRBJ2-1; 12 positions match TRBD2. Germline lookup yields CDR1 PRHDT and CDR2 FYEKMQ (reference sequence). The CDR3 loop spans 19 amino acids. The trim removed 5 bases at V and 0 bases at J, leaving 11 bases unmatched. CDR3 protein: CASSGSSGRALSSYNEQFF. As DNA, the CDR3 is TGTGCCAGCAGCGGATCTAGCGGGAGGGCCCTTAGCTCCTACAATGAGCAGTTCTTC.

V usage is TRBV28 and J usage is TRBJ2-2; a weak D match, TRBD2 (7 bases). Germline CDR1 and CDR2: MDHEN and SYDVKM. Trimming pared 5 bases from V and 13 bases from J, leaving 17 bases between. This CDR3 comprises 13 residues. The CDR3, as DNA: TGTGCCAGCAGTAAGGCAGCGGGGACACGGCTGTTTTTT. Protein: CASSKAAGTRLFF.

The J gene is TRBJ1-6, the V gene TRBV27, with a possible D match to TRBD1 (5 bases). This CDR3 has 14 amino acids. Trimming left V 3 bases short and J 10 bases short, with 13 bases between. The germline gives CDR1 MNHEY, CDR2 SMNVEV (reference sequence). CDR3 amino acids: CASSFQGQGSPLHF. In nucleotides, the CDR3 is TGTGCCAGCAGTTTTCAGGGTCAGGGCTCACCCCTCCACTTT.

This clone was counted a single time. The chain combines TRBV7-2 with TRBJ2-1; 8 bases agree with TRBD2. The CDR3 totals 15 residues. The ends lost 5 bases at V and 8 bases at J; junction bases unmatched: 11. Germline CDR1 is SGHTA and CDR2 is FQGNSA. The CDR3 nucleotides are TGTGCCAGCAGCCCCCGCAGCGGGGGTAGAGATGAGCAGTTCTTC. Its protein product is CASSPRSGGRDEQFF. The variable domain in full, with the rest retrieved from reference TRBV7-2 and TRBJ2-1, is GAGVSQSPSNKVTEKGKDVELRCDPISGHTALYWYRQSLGQGLEFLIYFQGNSAPDKSGLPSDRFSAERTGGSVSTLTIQRTQQEDSAVYLCASSPRSGGRDEQFFGPGTRLTVL.

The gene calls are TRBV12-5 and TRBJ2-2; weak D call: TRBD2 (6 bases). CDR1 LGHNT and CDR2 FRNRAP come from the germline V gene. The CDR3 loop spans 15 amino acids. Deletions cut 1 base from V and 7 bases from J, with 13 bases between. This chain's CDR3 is CASGLGLGLGGELFF. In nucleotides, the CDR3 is TGTGCTAGTGGTTTGGGACTAGGGTTAGGCGGGGAGCTGTTTTTT.

The CDR3 nucleotides are TGTGCCAGCTCACCACGGGCACAAAACAATGAGCAGTTCTTC. Residues: CASSPRAQNNEQFF. V and J are TRBV18 and TRBJ2-1; unclear D gene. V lost 1 base and J lost 5, with 9 bases in between. This CDR3 comprises 14 residues. Germline CDR1 reads KGHSH; CDR2 reads LQKENI.

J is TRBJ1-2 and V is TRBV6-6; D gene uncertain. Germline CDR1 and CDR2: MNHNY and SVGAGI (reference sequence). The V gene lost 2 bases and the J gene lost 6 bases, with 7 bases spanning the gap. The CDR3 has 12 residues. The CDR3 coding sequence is TGTGCCAGCAGTTACACGAGCGATGGCTACACCTTC. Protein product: CASSYTSDGYTF.

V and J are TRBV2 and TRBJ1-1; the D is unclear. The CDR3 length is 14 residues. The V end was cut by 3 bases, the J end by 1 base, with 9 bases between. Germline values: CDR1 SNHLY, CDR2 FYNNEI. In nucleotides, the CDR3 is TGTGCCAGCAGTGAGGTCGGAGGGAACACTGAAGCTTTCTTT. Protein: CASSEVGGNTEAFF. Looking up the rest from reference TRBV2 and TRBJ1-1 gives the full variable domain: EPEVTQTPSHQVTQMGQEVILRCVPISNHLYFYWYRQILGQKVEFLVSFYNNEISEKSEIFDDQFSVERPDGSNFTLKIRSTKLEDSAMYFCASSEVGGNTEAFFGQGTRLTVV.

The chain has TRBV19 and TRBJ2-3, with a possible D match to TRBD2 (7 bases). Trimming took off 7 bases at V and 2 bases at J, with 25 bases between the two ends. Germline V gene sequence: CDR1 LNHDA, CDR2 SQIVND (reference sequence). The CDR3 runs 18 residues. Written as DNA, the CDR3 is TGTGCCAGTACCCCCGGAGGAGGGCGGGGGCGTTCCACAGATACGCAGTATTTT. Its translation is CASTPGGGRGRSTDTQYF.

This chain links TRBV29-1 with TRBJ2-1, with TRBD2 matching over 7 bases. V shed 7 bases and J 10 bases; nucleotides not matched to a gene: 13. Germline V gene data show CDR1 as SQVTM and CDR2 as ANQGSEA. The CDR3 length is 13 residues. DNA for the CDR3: TGCAGCGCCCGGGGGGACTCCGCGGGGGAGCAGTTCTTC. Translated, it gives CSARGDSAGEQFF.

Here the CDR3 DNA reads TGTGCCAGCAGTGAGACAGGGTACTACGAGCAGTACTTC. Translating it yields CASSETGYYEQYF. The chain recombines TRBV9 with TRBJ2-7; 7 positions match TRBD1. The CDR3 loop spans 13 amino acids. V trimming: 5 bases; J trimming: 3 bases; junction bases outside the gene matches: 5. Germline CDR1 is SGDLS and CDR2 is YYNGEE.